One and the same sample provided the 9 T cell receptor beta chains below, sequenced in a study of blood T cell repertoires in COVID-19. Profiling relied on immunoSEQ multiplex PCR, and the TCRdb table lists in-frame clones only, not all of them. The sample consists of over 150,000 clones, more than 65% of them appearing once. The sample was peripheral blood. All receptors come from a human donor in a cohort sampled during active COVID-19.

This clone showed up just once. The J gene is TRBJ2-1, the V gene TRBV24-1; TRBD2 is a possible D gene (5 bases). There are 16 residues in the CDR3. V dropped 4 bases and J dropped 0 bases, with 12 bases sitting between them. Germline CDR1 is KGHDR and CDR2 is SFDVKD. This chain's CDR3 is CATSDVPGGSYNEQFF. Here the CDR3 DNA reads TGTGCCACCAGTGACGTCCCCGGAGGCTCCTACAATGAGCAGTTCTTC.

The chain carries TRBV5-1 and TRBJ1-2; D gene unclear. Between the trimmed V and J ends, which lost 0 bases and 4 bases, there was a span of 4 bases. This CDR3 is 12 amino acids long. The germline gives CDR1 SGHRS, CDR2 YFSETQ. CDR3 residues: CASSLDSYGYTF. The CDR3 DNA sequence: TGCGCCAGCAGCTTGGACAGCTATGGCTACACCTTC.

V gene TRBV27 combines with J gene TRBJ2-2; possibly TRBD1 for D (6 bases). V lost 2 bases to trimming and J lost 4 bases, with 11 bases between them. Germline CDR1 is MNHEY and CDR2 is SMNVEV (reference sequence). The CDR3 length is 15 residues. This CDR3 reads CASSLVQGSTGELFF. The DNA for the CDR3 is TGTGCCAGCAGTTTAGTGCAGGGGAGCACCGGGGAGCTGTTTTTT.

This clone appeared a few times. CDR3 loop: CSVRKRGSYEQYF. CDR3 nucleotides: TGCAGCGTCCGAAAGCGGGGCTCCTACGAGCAGTACTTC. The rearrangement links TRBV29-1 to TRBJ2-7; 7 positions agree with TRBD2. Germline V gene data show CDR1 as SQVTM and CDR2 as ANQGSEA. V shed 6 bases and J 0 bases; nucleotides not matched to a gene: 5. The CDR3 is made up of 13 amino acids.

The V and J genes are TRBV5-5 and TRBJ1-3; TRBD1 is a possible D gene (5 bases). The CDR3 loop spans 18 amino acids. Germline loops: CDR1 SGHKS, CDR2 YYEKEE (reference sequence). Trimming stripped 4 bases from V and 0 bases from J, with 20 bases between. The DNA for the CDR3 is TGTGCCAGCAGCCCGACAGCAGCCACGCGATCCTCTGGAAACACCATATATTTT. Its protein is CASSPTAATRSSGNTIYF. Drawing the rest from reference TRBV5-5 and TRBJ1-3, the complete variable domain is DAGVTQSPTHLIKTRGQQVTLRCSPISGHKSVSWYQQVLGQGPQFIFQYYEKEERGRGNFPDRFSARQFPNYSSELNVNALLLGDSALYLCASSPTAATRSSGNTIYFGEGSWLTVV.

V and J are TRBV28 and TRBJ1-2; unclear D gene. V lost 6 bases and J 7 bases, leaving 12 bases between the germline ends. The length of the CDR3 is 12 residues. Germline V CDR1 and CDR2: MDHEN, SYDVKM. The CDR3 region is CASSFLISGYTF. The CDR3, as DNA: TGTGCCAGCAGCTTCCTTATTTCTGGCTACACCTTC.

V and J are TRBV29-1 and TRBJ2-1, with D perhaps matching TRBD2 (6 bases). Between the trimmed V and J ends, which lost 4 bases and 5 bases, there was a span of 12 bases. The CDR3 loop spans 13 amino acids. Germline-derived CDR1 and CDR2 are SQVTM and ANQGSEA. The DNA of the CDR3 is TGCAGCGTTGGGACTACGGCCCACAATGAGCAGTTCTTC. Protein product: CSVGTTAHNEQFF.

This clone was seen only once. The chain joins TRBV18 to TRBJ1-6; D is unclear. V was cut by 3 bases and J by 0 bases, with 12 bases left in between. The germline CDR1 and CDR2 sequences are KGHSH and LQKENI. This CDR3 comprises 17 residues. The CDR3 DNA reads as TGTGCCAGCTCACCTTACTCGGGTGGCTCCTATAATTCACCCCTCCACTTT. The encoded protein is CASSPYSGGSYNSPLHF.

The chain couples TRBV11-2 to TRBJ2-2; tentatively, D is TRBD2 (6 bases). The CDR3 spans 16 residues. The germline V gene encodes CDR1 SGHAT and CDR2 FQNNGV. V was trimmed by 5 bases and J by 1 base, leaving 14 bases between them. This CDR3 reads CASSGGGAGNTGELFF. Here the CDR3 DNA reads TGTGCCAGCAGCGGAGGAGGGGCAGGGAACACCGGGGAGCTGTTTTTT. Looking up the rest from reference TRBV11-2 and TRBJ2-2 gives the full variable domain: EAGVAQSPRYKIIEKRQSVAFWCNPISGHATLYWYQQILGQGPKLLIQFQNNGVVDDSQLPKDRFSAERLKGVDSTLKIQPAKLEDSAVYLCASSGGGAGNTGELFFGEGSRLTVL.